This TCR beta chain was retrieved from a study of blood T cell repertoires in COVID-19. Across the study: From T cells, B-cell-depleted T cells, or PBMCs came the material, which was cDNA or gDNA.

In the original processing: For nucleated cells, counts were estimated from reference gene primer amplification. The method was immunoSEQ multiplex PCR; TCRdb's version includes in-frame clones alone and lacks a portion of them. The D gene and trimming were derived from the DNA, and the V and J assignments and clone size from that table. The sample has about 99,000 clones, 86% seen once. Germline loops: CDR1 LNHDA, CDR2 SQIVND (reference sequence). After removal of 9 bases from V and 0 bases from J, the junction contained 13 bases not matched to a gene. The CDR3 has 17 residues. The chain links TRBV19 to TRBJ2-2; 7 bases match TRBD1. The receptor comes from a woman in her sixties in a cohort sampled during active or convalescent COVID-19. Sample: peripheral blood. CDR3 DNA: TGTGCCAGCAGCGTACAAATAGGGGGCGCGAACACCGGGGAGCTGTTTTTT. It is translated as CASSVQIGGANTGELFF.